This T cell receptor (beta chain) emerged from a study of regulatory T cells in long-lasting Graves disease. Findings and caveats of the study: TRBV28 was favored in persistent disease, as were TRBJ1-2 and TRBJ2-5.

The CDR3 has 14 amino acids. Looked up from germline, CDR1 is SGHAT and CDR2 is FQNNGV. V was pared by 4 bases and J by 6 bases, with 16 bases between. This sample's time point: newly diagnosed GD, antithyroid drugs for less than 3 months. Construction of the TCR library relied on RNA isolated from PBMCs. At least ten counts were recorded for this clonotype. The antigen remains undetermined. In building TCR beta libraries, iRepertoire HTBI primers were used together with Arm-PCR of CDR3 regions. TCRdb analysed the multiplex PCR reads with MiXCR anew, one entry per CDR3 protein. The table includes about 310,000 distinct CDR3 sequences, 18% detected once.

The TCR was taken from a female donor with Graves disease. The specimen comprised peripheral blood mononuclear cells (PBMCs), sampled at new diagnosis, from a patient treated with antithyroid drugs. The chain joins TRBV11-2 to TRBJ2-7, with D possibly called TRBD1 or TRBD2 (5 bases each). The CDR3 DNA sequence: TGTGCCAGCAGCTCCCTTAGGGGACGCGCCGAGCAGTACTTC. The encoded protein is CASSSLRGRAEQYF. The full variable domain, with the rest looked up from reference TRBV11-2 and TRBJ2-7, is EAGVAQSPRYKIIEKRQSVAFWCNPISGHATLYWYQQILGQGPKLLIQFQNNGVVDDSQLPKDRFSAERLKGVDSTLKIQPAKLEDSAVYLCASSSLRGRAEQYFGPGTRLTVT.